The 10 T cell receptor beta chains presented below share a single source sample, sequenced in a study of blood T cell repertoires in COVID-19. Data came from immunoSEQ multiplex PCR; TCRdb stores just in-frame clones and leaves some out. This table has more than 200,000 clones, approximately 86% appearing once. The sample was peripheral blood. The receptors were gathered from a man aged 25-45 years with active or convalescent COVID-19.

This sequence joins TRBV13 and TRBJ1-1; 7 bases fit TRBD1. Germline CDR1 is PRHDT and CDR2 is FYEKMQ (reference sequence). Losses at the gene ends were 9 bases for V and 0 bases for J; bases not matched to a gene: 1. There are 12 residues in the CDR3. Here the CDR3 reads CASGTVNTEAFF. CDR3 sequence (DNA): TGTGCCAGTGGGACAGTGAACACTGAAGCTTTCTTT.

This chain links TRBV2 with TRBJ1-1; D perhaps matches TRBD1 (6 bases). V shed 7 bases and J shed 1 base, with 7 bases lying between them. Germline lookup yields CDR1 SNHLY and CDR2 FYNNEI. This CDR3 has 12 residues. CDR3 sequence reads: CASKGQNTEAFF. The CDR3 DNA follows: TGTGCCAGCAAGGGACAGAACACTGAAGCTTTCTTT.

The rearrangement uses TRBV9 and TRBJ2-7; a weak D match, TRBD1 (6 bases). The germline gives CDR1 SGDLS, CDR2 YYNGEE. CDR3 size: 17 residues. V was clipped by 2 bases and J by 3 bases, with 21 bases between them. The CDR3 DNA sequence: TGTGCCAGCAGCGTGTCGAGGGGGTCCGGGGACCTCTACGAGCAGTACTTC. Protein sequence: CASSVSRGSGDLYEQYF.

The chain combines TRBV14 with TRBJ2-4, with D possibly being TRBD1 (6 bases). V was clipped by 1 base and J by 5 bases, with 12 bases between them. The V gene's germline CDR1 is SGHDN and CDR2 FVKESK. The CDR3 consists of 15 residues. DNA of the CDR3: TGTGCCAGCAGCCAAGTGGGGGCCGTCGAAAACATTCAGTACTTC. Amino acids: CASSQVGAVENIQYF. Full variable domain (outside the CDR3, taken from reference TRBV14 and TRBJ2-4): EAGVTQFPSHSVIEKGQTVTLRCDPISGHDNLYWYRRVMGKEIKFLLHFVKESKQDESGMPNNRFLAERTGGTYSTLKVQPAELEDSGVYFCASSQVGAVENIQYFGAGTRLSVL.

The J gene is TRBJ1-1, the V gene TRBV6-2 or TRBV6-3; no reliable D call. Per germline, CDR1 MNHEY and CDR2 SVGEGT. There are 14 residues in the CDR3. V was pared by 0 bases and J by 5 bases, with 10 bases between. The CDR3 spells CASSYSIGITEAFF. CDR3 nucleotide sequence: TGTGCCAGCAGTTACTCGATCGGTATTACTGAAGCTTTCTTT.

J is TRBJ2-2 and V is TRBV19; 11 bases are a match to TRBD1. This CDR3 is built from 19 residues. V was pared by 2 bases and J by 5 bases, with 13 bases of the junction left unmatched. In germline, CDR1 is LNHDA, CDR2 SQIVND (reference sequence). Written as DNA, the CDR3 is TGTGCCAGTAGTATACCCTCCGGGACAGGGGGACGAGGAACCGGGGAGCTGTTTTTT. It yields the protein CASSIPSGTGGRGTGELFF.

This clone was observed a few times. The V and J genes are TRBV6-5 and TRBJ1-2; 9 nucleotides agree with TRBD1. The CDR3 loop spans 14 amino acids. V was pared by 8 bases and J by 4 bases, with 8 bases of the junction left unmatched. Germline V gene sequence: CDR1 MNHEY, CDR2 SVGAGI. CDR3 DNA sequence: TGTGCCAGCTACCGGACAGGGGAAACCTATGGCTACACCTTC. Translation: CASYRTGETYGYTF.

CDR3 residues: CASSVDPGGAYQETQYF. The CDR3, as DNA: TGTGCCAGCAGCGTAGATCCTGGGGGGGCGTACCAAGAGACCCAGTACTTC. This rearrangement joins TRBV9 to TRBJ2-5; tentatively, D is TRBD2 (7 bases). This CDR3 comprises 17 residues. Germline V gives CDR1 SGDLS, CDR2 YYNGEE. V was trimmed by 0 bases and J by 0 bases, leaving 15 bases between them.

This chain links TRBV2 with TRBJ2-1; a possible D gene is TRBD2 (6 bases). CDR1 and CDR2 (germline): SNHLY, FYNNEI. There are 17 residues in the CDR3. Trimming pared 0 bases from V and 2 bases from J, leaving 14 bases between. CDR3 sequence (DNA): TGTGCCAGCAGTGAAGCGACGGCGGGGACTGCCTACAATGAGCAGTTCTTC. Translated: CASSEATAGTAYNEQFF.

This clone was picked up one time. The J gene is TRBJ1-4, the V gene TRBV7-2; D remains unclear. V shed 3 bases and J shed 6 bases, with 8 bases lying between them. CDR3 length: 13 residues. Germline values: CDR1 SGHTA, CDR2 FQGNSA. The CDR3 protein is CASSFFPDEKLFF. As DNA, the CDR3 is TGTGCCAGCAGCTTTTTCCCTGATGAAAAACTGTTTTTT.